One sample yielded the 31 T cell receptor beta chains listed below, sequenced in a study of T cells after posttransplantation cyclophosphamide. Profiled with immunoSEQ multiplex PCR; TCRdb holds only in-frame clones, not every one. Of approximately 18,000 clones listed, less than 90% are singletons. The sequenced material came from memory CD4+ T cells sorted from blood. These receptors all stem from a man aged 30 to 39 in good health and a related stem cell transplant donor.

V and J are TRBV15 and TRBJ1-1; D gene uncertain. CDR3 length equals 13 residues. CDR1 and CDR2 from the germline V gene are LNHNV and YYDKDF (reference sequence). Trimming removed 1 base at V and 10 bases at J, with 13 bases between. The DNA for the CDR3 is TGTGCCACCAGCAGAGCAGAGACTCTAGGAGCTTTCTTT. Protein sequence: CATSRAETLGAFF.

The chain recombines TRBV28 with TRBJ2-7; D is perhaps TRBD2 (6 bases). CDR1 and CDR2 from the germline V gene are MDHEN and SYDVKM. The CDR3 consists of 15 residues. V was shortened by 6 bases and J by 4 bases, with 19 bases between the two germline ends. CDR3: CASRSPRRGPYEQYF. CDR3 bases: TGTGCCAGCAGATCGCCCAGGAGGGGACCTTACGAGCAGTACTTC.

The count of this clone is one. The J gene is TRBJ1-2, the V gene TRBV7-2; D uncertain. This CDR3 has 16 residues. Germline CDR1 SGHTA, CDR2 FQGNSA. Deletions cut 4 bases from V and 0 bases from J, with 15 bases between. The CDR3 loop reads CASSSPPGNANYGYTF. Written as DNA, the CDR3 is TGTGCCAGCAGCTCCCCCCCGGGGAACGCTAACTATGGCTACACCTTC.

In this sample, this clone is medium-sized (0.01 to 0.1%). The chain couples TRBV27 to TRBJ2-2; perhaps TRBD2 as D (6 bases). CDR1 is MNHEY and CDR2 is SMNVEV in the germline V gene (reference sequence). V was shortened by 2 bases and J by 3 bases, with 16 bases between the two germline ends. There are 17 residues in the CDR3. The DNA for the CDR3 is TGTGCCAGCAGTTTAGTTCCCGGAGGGTCAGACACCGGGGAGCTGTTTTTT. As protein: CASSLVPGGSDTGELFF.

The chain carries TRBV5-4 and TRBJ2-7, with D tentatively TRBD2 (6 bases). V was cut by 4 bases and J by 9 bases, with 14 bases left in between. The CDR3 loop spans 12 amino acids. Germline V lookup: CDR1 SGHNT, CDR2 YYREEE (reference sequence). The CDR3 region has the DNA TGTGCCAGCAGCCGGGACTCCTCGTGGCAGTACTTC. Encoded protein: CASSRDSSWQYF.

CDR3 sequence: CASSLTGVNTDTQYF. The CDR3 bases are TGTGCCAGCAGCCTGACAGGGGTAAACACAGATACGCAGTATTTT. The chain combines TRBV9 with TRBJ2-3; the match to TRBD1 covers 8 bases. The CDR3 is 15 amino acids. Germline assignment: CDR1 SGDLS and CDR2 YYNGEE. The V and J ends lost 4 bases and 2 bases, in that order; junction bases with no gene match: 6. Drawing the rest from reference TRBV9 and TRBJ2-3, the complete variable domain is DSGVTQTPKHLITATGQRVTLRCSPRSGDLSVYWYQQSLDQGLQFLIQYYNGEERAKGNILERFSAQQFPDLHSELNLSSLELGDSALYFCASSLTGVNTDTQYFGPGTRLTVL.

The chain combines TRBV7-3 with TRBJ1-1; 11 positions agree with TRBD1. CDR3 size: 13 residues. The germline V gene encodes CDR1 SGHTA and CDR2 FQGTGA. J gave up 5 bases and V 5 bases, and 1 base lay outside the gene matches. This CDR3 is CASSGTGGTEAFF. The CDR3 region has the DNA TGTGCCAGCAGCGGGACAGGGGGTACTGAAGCTTTCTTT.

The genes are TRBV2 and TRBJ2-7, with D possibly matching TRBD2 (5 bases). This CDR3 has 14 amino acids. Deletions cut 6 bases from V and 1 base from J, with 13 bases between. Germline values: CDR1 SNHLY, CDR2 FYNNEI. The CDR3 DNA is TGTGCCAGCAGCGCGGAGGAACTATCCTACGAGCAGTACTTC. Protein sequence: CASSAEELSYEQYF.

V and J are TRBV29-1 and TRBJ2-5; D remains unclear. This CDR3 comprises 10 residues. CDR1 is SQVTM and CDR2 is ANQGSEA in the germline V gene. V was shortened by 4 bases and J by 2 bases, with 2 bases between the two germline ends. This chain's CDR3 is CSVAQETQYF. For the CDR3, the DNA is TGCAGCGTTGCTCAAGAGACCCAGTACTTC.

In this sample, this clone turned up once. The V gene is TRBV7-2, the J gene TRBJ2-5; no firm D call. Germline lookup yields CDR1 SGHTA and CDR2 FQGNSA. V was clipped by 3 bases and J by 2 bases, with 7 bases between them. The length of the CDR3 is 13 residues. The CDR3 region is CASSFSRQETQYF. The CDR3 DNA reads TGTGCCAGCAGCTTCTCTAGGCAAGAGACCCAGTACTTC.

J is TRBJ2-2 and V is TRBV7-2; TRBD2 is a possible D gene (6 bases). V lost 0 bases to trimming and J lost 5 bases, with 7 bases between them. This CDR3 region has 14 residues. Germline V CDR1 and CDR2: SGHTA, FQGNSA. The CDR3 sequence: CASSLASGTGELFF. In nucleotides, the CDR3 is TGTGCCAGCAGCTTAGCTAGCGGTACCGGGGAGCTGTTTTTT.

CDR3 bases: TGTGCCAGCAGTTCACAGACAGGGGATCGAGAAAAACTGTTTTTT. It encodes CASSSQTGDREKLFF. The chain has TRBV28 and TRBJ1-4; TRBD1 matches at 8 bases. The CDR3 runs 15 residues. Per germline, CDR1 MDHEN and CDR2 SYDVKM. The ends lost 4 bases at V and 8 bases at J; junction bases unmatched: 9.

The chain recombines TRBV19 with TRBJ2-2; 10 bases are shared with TRBD1. The germline V gene encodes CDR1 LNHDA and CDR2 SQIVND (reference sequence). This CDR3 contains 14 residues. V was pared by 9 bases and J by 6 bases, with 7 bases of the junction left unmatched. CDR3 in DNA: TGTGCCAGCCGGGACAGGGGCTACTCCGGGGAGCTGTTTTTT. Translated, it gives CASRDRGYSGELFF.

J is TRBJ2-1 and V is TRBV7-4; 9 bases map to TRBD2. The CDR3 loop spans 20 amino acids. The V segment lost 4 bases and the J segment 2 bases; nucleotides outside the gene matches: 18. Germline V gene data show CDR1 as SGHVT and CDR2 as SQSDAQ. The CDR3 DNA sequence: TGTGCCAGCAGCTCCCTCCTTAGCTTAGCGGGGGCAGTAACCTACAATGAGCAGTTCTTC. It is translated as CASSSLLSLAGAVTYNEQFF.

V usage is TRBV9 and J usage is TRBJ2-7; D is unclear. The CDR3 length is 14 residues. Trimming stripped 2 bases from V and 0 bases from J, with 9 bases between. From germline, CDR1 is SGDLS and CDR2 YYNGEE. The CDR3 loop is CASSVGQASYEQYF. CDR3 DNA sequence: TGTGCCAGCAGCGTTGGGCAGGCCTCCTACGAGCAGTACTTC.

This chain links TRBV11-2 with TRBJ2-5, with D maybe TRBD1 (6 bases). The end of the DNA is better explained by TRBJ2-7, so the J call may be wrong. The CDR3 sequence is 14 residues long. CDR1 is SGHAT, CDR2 FQNNGV, per germline. DNA of the CDR3: TGTGCCAGCAGCTTAGTGTCAGGGGAGCACGAGCAGTACTTC. It yields the protein CASSLVSGEHEQYF.

V is TRBV6-5 and J is TRBJ1-2; TRBD1 is a possible D gene (6 bases). The germline CDR1 and CDR2 sequences are MNHEY and SVGAGI. The CDR3 sequence is 15 residues long. Trimming shortened V by 2 bases and J by 2 bases, and 12 bases separated the two germline ends. For the CDR3, the DNA is TGTGCCAGCAGTTACGGGTGGCAGGGGAACTATGGCTACACCTTC. Amino acid sequence: CASSYGWQGNYGYTF.

The V and J genes are TRBV28 and TRBJ1-1; maybe TRBD1 (6 bases). This CDR3 region has 17 residues. Germline V gene lookup returns CDR1 MDHEN and CDR2 SYDVKM. V was shortened by 3 bases and J by 1 base, with 18 bases between the two germline ends. CDR3 bases: TGTGCCAGCAGTTTGGGGACAACCACACATCGGAACACTGAAGCTTTCTTT. It is translated as CASSLGTTTHRNTEAFF.

This clone was seen a few times. The chain is built from TRBV5-5 and TRBJ1-6; 7 bases fit TRBD1. Germline V gene lookup returns CDR1 SGHKS and CDR2 YYEKEE (reference sequence). The trim removed 2 bases at V and 5 bases at J, leaving 1 base unmatched. The CDR3 contains 14 residues. In DNA form, the CDR3 reads TGTGCCAGCAGCTTAACAGGGGATAATTCACCCCTCCACTTT. Translation gives CASSLTGDNSPLHF.

Here the CDR3 reads CASSGSDSVTDTQYF. DNA for the CDR3: TGTGCCAGCAGTGGCTCGGACAGCGTCACAGATACGCAGTATTTT. The rearrangement joins TRBV6-1 to TRBJ2-3; possibly TRBD1 for D (6 bases). The CDR3 loop spans 15 amino acids. Germline V gene lookup returns CDR1 MNHNS and CDR2 SASEGT. Trimming stripped 4 bases from V and 2 bases from J, with 13 bases between.

Only a few counts were recorded for this clone. V usage is TRBV2 and J usage is TRBJ1-4; TRBD1 agrees at 9 bases. The germline V gene has CDR1 SNHLY and CDR2 FYNNEI. The CDR3 runs to 20 residues. The junction had 18 bases not matched to a gene; V was cut back by 0 bases and J by 7 bases. The CDR3 DNA reads TGTGCCAGCAGTGAAGCCTTCTACGGACAGGGGTCATGGGGGGGTGAAAAACTGTTTTTT. Encoded protein: CASSEAFYGQGSWGGEKLFF.

This chain joins TRBV11-2 and TRBJ2-1; maybe TRBD1 (5 bases). This CDR3 is 17 amino acids long. The germline V gene encodes CDR1 SGHAT and CDR2 FQNNGV. V was cut by 4 bases and J by 7 bases, with 23 bases left in between. The CDR3 sequence is CASSSLGRDSSINEQFF. In nucleotides, the CDR3 is TGTGCCAGCAGCTCCCTCGGGCGAGACAGTTCAATAAATGAGCAGTTCTTC.

The chain carries TRBV5-1 and TRBJ1-2; D is undetermined. V was cut by 4 bases and J by 2 bases, with 12 bases left in between. Germline values: CDR1 SGHRS, CDR2 YFSETQ. The CDR3 loop spans 14 amino acids. The DNA of the CDR3 is TGCGCCAGCAGCCCGCGGCCCTGGAACTATGGCTACACCTTC. It yields the protein CASSPRPWNYGYTF.

To note about this clone: The junction departs from germline at one end; a sequencing error may be responsible. At the DNA level, this CDR3 is encoded by other sequences in the same sample as well. V gene TRBV28 combines with J gene TRBJ1-6; 7 positions agree with TRBD1. Germline CDR1 MDHEN, CDR2 SYDVKM. The CDR3 contains 15 residues. DNA for the CDR3: TGTGCCAGCAAAGTTGGGGACAGAAATAATTCCCCCCTCCACTTT. Its protein is CASKVGDRNNSPLHF.

This chain links TRBV7-8 with TRBJ2-7; 8 nucleotides agree with TRBD1. With V trimmed by 5 bases and J by 0 bases, 3 bases remained unmatched. The CDR3 is made up of 14 amino acids. The V gene's germline CDR1 is SGHVS and CDR2 FQNEAQ. The CDR3 sequence is CASSRDRRSYEQYF. CDR3 nucleotide sequence: TGTGCCAGCAGCCGGGACAGGCGCTCCTACGAGCAGTACTTC.

V usage is TRBV7-9 and J usage is TRBJ2-5; D unresolved. Germline assignment: CDR1 SEHNR and CDR2 FQNEAQ (reference sequence). The CDR3 runs 14 residues. The V gene lost 1 base and the J gene lost 5 bases, with 11 bases spanning the gap. The CDR3 DNA is TGTGCCAGCAGCTTAGGGGCAGGTTACGAGACCCAGTACTTC. Its protein is CASSLGAGYETQYF.

The CDR3 loop reads CASSESRQGVTEAFF. The CDR3 DNA sequence: TGTGCCAGCAGTGAATCACGACAGGGCGTCACTGAAGCTTTCTTT. The rearrangement uses TRBV25-1 and TRBJ1-1; TRBD1 matches at 7 bases. Germline trimming cut 1 base from V and 4 bases from J; bases unmatched to any gene: 6. Germline values: CDR1 MGHDK, CDR2 SYGVNS. This CDR3 has 15 amino acids.

The chain links TRBV7-8 to TRBJ1-1; a possible D gene is TRBD1 (5 bases). The V end lost 3 bases, the J end lost 4 bases, and 12 bases lay between the germline ends. Germline V gives CDR1 SGHVS, CDR2 FQNEAQ. CDR3 length: 14 residues. CDR3 region: CASSLGGWGTEAFF. The CDR3 DNA sequence: TGTGCCAGCAGCTTGGGGGGGTGGGGCACTGAAGCTTTCTTT.

The CDR3 sequence: CATSGSSYEKLFF. The CDR3 region has the DNA TGTGCCACCAGCGGTAGCAGCTATGAAAAACTGTTTTTT. The chain is built from TRBV27 and TRBJ1-4; D not resolved. Germline V gene data show CDR1 as MNHEY and CDR2 as SMNVEV (reference sequence). The CDR3 has 13 amino acids. Trimming shortened V by 10 bases and J by 6 bases, and 15 bases separated the two germline ends.

The rearrangement uses TRBV6-1 and TRBJ1-2; TRBD1 matches at 7 bases. The CDR3 runs 15 residues. Per germline, CDR1 MNHNS and CDR2 SASEGT. The ends lost 4 bases at V and 0 bases at J; junction bases unmatched: 5. CDR3 coding DNA: TGTGCCAGCAGTGTGACAGGGCAAGCTAACTATGGCTACACCTTC. This sequence encodes CASSVTGQANYGYTF.

This sequence joins TRBV15 and TRBJ1-1; D is ambiguous. The CDR3 sequence is 13 residues long. From germline, CDR1 is LNHNV and CDR2 YYDKDF (reference sequence). V was pared by 0 bases and J by 4 bases, with 6 bases between. The CDR3 sequence is CATSREGVTEAFF. CDR3 in DNA: TGTGCCACCAGCAGAGAGGGCGTCACTGAAGCTTTCTTT.